The entry below describes one TCR beta chain. Its antigen remains unidentified. The identical CDR3 is also encoded by other nucleotide sequences in the sample. The CDR3 has 11 residues. Germline V gene sequence: CDR1 ENHRY, CDR2 SYGVKD. V gave up 3 bases and J gave up 9 bases, with 6 bases separating them. The study enrolled healthy HIV-negative adults without recent acute infections or vaccinations as donors. Adults of Caucasian background living in Nashville, Tennessee made up all donors. The data belong to a study of shared clonotypes between healthy human individuals. The study, taken as a whole, reports: Non-shared clonotypes were found to have lower generation probabilities than the clonotypes that were shared by all four of the sorted-subset donors.

It was across several immunoSEQ plates that each subset's genomic DNA was evenly split. Generated by immunoSEQ multiplex PCR, the TCRdb table keeps only in-frame clones and is missing some. Of 2 million to 2.5 million clones listed, approximately 96% are singletons. Sequencing was carried out using naive CD4+ T cells sorted from blood. Subset defined: CD45RA+ positively selected. The rearrangement uses TRBV10-3 and TRBJ2-1; no definite D call. The sequence came from a man in his late teens or twenties in good health. CDR3 sequence (DNA): TGTGCCATCAGTGAATACGGTGAGCAGTTCTTC. Translation gives CAISEYGEQFF.